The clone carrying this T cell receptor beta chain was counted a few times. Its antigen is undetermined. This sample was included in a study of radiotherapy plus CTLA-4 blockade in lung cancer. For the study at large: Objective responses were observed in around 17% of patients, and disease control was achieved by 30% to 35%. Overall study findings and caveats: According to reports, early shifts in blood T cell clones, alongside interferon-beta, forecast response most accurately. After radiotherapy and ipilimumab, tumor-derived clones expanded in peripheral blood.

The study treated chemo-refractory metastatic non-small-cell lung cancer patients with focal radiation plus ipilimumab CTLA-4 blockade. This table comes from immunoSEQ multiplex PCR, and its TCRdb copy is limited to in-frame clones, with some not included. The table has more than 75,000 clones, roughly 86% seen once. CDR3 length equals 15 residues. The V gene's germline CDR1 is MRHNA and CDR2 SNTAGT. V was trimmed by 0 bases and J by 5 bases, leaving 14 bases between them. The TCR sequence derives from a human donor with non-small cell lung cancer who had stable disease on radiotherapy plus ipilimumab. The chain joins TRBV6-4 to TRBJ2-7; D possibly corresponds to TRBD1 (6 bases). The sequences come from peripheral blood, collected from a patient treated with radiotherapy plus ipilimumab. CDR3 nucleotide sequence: TGTGCCAGCAGTGACTCTAGGACAGCAGTCCACGAGCAGTACTTC. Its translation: CASSDSRTAVHEQYF.